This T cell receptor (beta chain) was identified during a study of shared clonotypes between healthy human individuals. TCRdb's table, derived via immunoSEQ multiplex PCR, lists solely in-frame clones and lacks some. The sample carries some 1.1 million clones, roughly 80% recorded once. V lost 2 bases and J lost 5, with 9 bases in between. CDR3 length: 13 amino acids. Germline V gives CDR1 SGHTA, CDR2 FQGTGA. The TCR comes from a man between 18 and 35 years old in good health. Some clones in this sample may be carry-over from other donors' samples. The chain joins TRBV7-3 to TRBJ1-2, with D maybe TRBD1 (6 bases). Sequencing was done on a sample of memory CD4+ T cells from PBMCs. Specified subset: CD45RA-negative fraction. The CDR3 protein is CASSLEGGYGYTF. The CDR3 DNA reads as TGTGCCAGCAGCTTAGAGGGGGGATATGGCTACACCTTC. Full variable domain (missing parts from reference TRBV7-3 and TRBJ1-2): GAGVSQTPSNKVTEKGKYVELRCDPISGHTALYWYRQSLGQGPEFLIYFQGTGAADDSGLPNDRFFAVRPEGSVSTLKIQRTERGDSAVYLCASSLEGGYGYTFGSGTRLTVV.